This is a list of T cell receptor beta chains from one sample in a study of blood T cell repertoires in COVID-19. The method was immunoSEQ multiplex PCR; TCRdb's version includes in-frame clones alone and lacks a portion of them. The sample has 150,000 to 160,000 clones; about 89% are singletons. The sequencing input was peripheral blood. The receptors were sampled from a man aged 50-59 years with acute or convalescent COVID-19. The CDR3 runs from the conserved cysteine through the conserved F or W. D genes are given only for firm matches. Size values are once, few and many counts, or a class for expanded clones, and some rows have none.

>-|TRBJ1-6|-|TRBV30
CAWSSEFIRNSPLHF
TGTGCCTGGAGTTCCGAGTTTATCCGTAATTCACCCCTCCACTTT
>-|TRBJ1-6|-|TRBV19
CASSAGDSPLHF
TGTGCCAGTAGTGCCGGGGATTCACCCCTCCACTTT
>-|TRBJ1-4|TRBD1|TRBV28
CASTLEGAGEKLFF
TGTGCCAGCACCTTGGAGGGGGCGGGTGAAAAACTGTTTTTT
>-|TRBJ1-5|TRBD1|TRBV5-5
CASSLNRGGQPQHF
TGTGCCAGCAGCTTGAACAGGGGTGGTCAGCCCCAGCATTTT
>once|TRBJ2-5|TRBD1|TRBV7-9
CAGWGQGNGETQYF
TGTGCCGGATGGGGACAGGGGAATGGAGAGACCCAGTACTTC
>-|TRBJ2-2|TRBD1|TRBV5-4
CASSWTGAGELFF
TGTGCCAGCAGCTGGACAGGGGCCGGGGAGCTGTTTTTT
>-|TRBJ2-7|-|TRBV7-2
CASSLSQREQYF
TGTGCCAGCAGCTTAAGTCAGCGTGAGCAGTACTTC
>few|TRBJ2-1|-|TRBV19
CASRSRAYNEQFF
TGTGCCAGTAGATCCAGGGCCTACAATGAGCAGTTCTTC
>-|TRBJ2-7|-|TRBV7-9
CASSYWGVDSYEQYF
TGTGCCAGCAGCTATTGGGGGGTGGACTCCTACGAGCAGTACTTC
>-|TRBJ1-3|TRBD1|TRBV13
CASSLVGTGVGNTIYF
TGTGCCAGCAGCTTAGTTGGGACAGGGGTCGGAAACACCATATATTTT
>-|TRBJ1-6|TRBD1|TRBV5-1
CASSSQPGQGNSPLHF
TGCGCCAGCAGCTCGCAACCGGGACAGGGCAATTCACCCCTCCACTTT
>-|TRBJ1-2|-|TRBV19
CASSPYRESGYTF
TGTGCCAGTAGTCCTTACAGGGAATCTGGCTACACCTTC
>-|TRBJ1-4|-|TRBV14
CASSQTGSVVTNEKLFF
TGTGCCAGCAGCCAGACCGGGAGTGTGGTTACTAATGAAAAACTGTTTTTT
>-|TRBJ1-1|TRBD1|TRBV9
CASSVGAGTGNTEAFF
TGTGCCAGCAGCGTAGGGGCCGGGACAGGGAACACTGAAGCTTTCTTT
>-|TRBJ1-5|-|TRBV19
CASSRGGYSNQPQHF
TGTGCCAGTAGTAGAGGAGGGTATAGCAATCAGCCCCAGCATTTT
>once|TRBJ1-1|-|TRBV6-5
CASSLGGVPSEAFF
TGTGCCAGCAGCCTTGGGGGGGTACCTTCTGAAGCTTTCTTT
>-|TRBJ1-1|TRBD1|TRBV12-3/TRBV12-4
CASRPQGALEAFF
TGTGCCAGCAGACCCCAGGGGGCTCTTGAAGCTTTCTTT
>-|TRBJ2-3|TRBD2|TRBV5-1
CASSFGGASTDTQYF
TGCGCCAGCAGCTTCGGGGGGGCCAGCACAGATACGCAGTATTTT
>-|TRBJ2-3|-|TRBV6-2/TRBV6-3
CASSVRPGFPTDTQYF
TGTGCCAGCAGTGTCCGCCCGGGTTTTCCAACAGATACGCAGTATTTT
>-|TRBJ2-3|TRBD2|TRBV4-2
CASSQVPGGPPDTQYF
TGTGCCAGCAGCCAAGTTCCGGGGGGGCCGCCAGATACGCAGTATTTT
>-|TRBJ2-3|TRBD2|TRBV19
CASTAASGVDTQYF
TGTGCCAGTACCGCGGCTAGCGGGGTAGATACGCAGTATTTT
>-|TRBJ1-2|-|TRBV2
CASAAQANYGYTF
TGTGCCAGCGCGGCACAGGCAAACTATGGCTACACCTTC
>-|TRBJ2-2|-|TRBV30
CAWSVQFGELFF
TGTGCCTGGAGTGTACAGTTTGGGGAGCTGTTTTTT
>-|TRBJ1-5|TRBD1|TRBV7-2
CASSSNRGINQPQHF
TGTGCCAGCAGCTCCAACAGGGGGATCAATCAGCCCCAGCATTTT
>-|TRBJ1-1|-|TRBV6-5
CASRVSTAGTEAFF
TGTGCCAGCAGGGTCTCGACAGCGGGGACTGAAGCTTTCTTT
>-|TRBJ2-1|-|TRBV4-1
CASSQETRDNEQFF
TGCGCCAGCAGCCAAGAGACGAGGGACAATGAGCAGTTCTTC
>-|TRBJ2-5|TRBD1|TRBV28
CASSRGQGVETQYF
TGTGCCAGCAGTAGAGGGCAGGGGGTAGAGACCCAGTACTTC
>once|TRBJ1-5|TRBD1|TRBV7-9
CASSLGWTGEAGNQPQHF
TGTGCCAGCAGCTTAGGTTGGACAGGGGAAGCGGGCAATCAGCCCCAGCATTTT
>-|TRBJ1-2|-|TRBV30
CAWSVHFGYTF
TGTGCCTGGAGTGTACATTTTGGCTACACCTTC
>-|TRBJ2-7|-|TRBV14
CASSPLLASSYEQYF
TGTGCCAGCAGCCCACTCCTAGCCAGCTCCTACGAGCAGTACTTC
>few|TRBJ2-5|TRBD1|TRBV5-4
CASSFQGAQETQYF
TGTGCCAGCAGCTTCCAGGGGGCTCAGGAGACCCAGTACTTC
>few|TRBJ1-1|TRBD1|TRBV28
CASSYYGTGRTEAFF
TGTGCCAGCAGTTATTACGGGACAGGGAGGACTGAAGCTTTCTTT
>-|TRBJ2-5|TRBD2|TRBV4-1
CASSQKREGETQYF
TGCGCCAGCAGCCAGAAGCGGGAGGGAGAGACCCAGTACTTC
>-|TRBJ2-1|TRBD2|TRBV2
CASSLAGVDNEQFF
TGTGCCAGCAGTTTAGCGGGGGTGGACAATGAGCAGTTCTTC
>-|TRBJ2-7|TRBD1|TRBV11-2
CASSLSGTGGTYEQYF
TGTGCCAGCAGCTTATCCGGGACAGGGGGCACCTACGAGCAGTACTTC
>-|TRBJ1-5|-|TRBV3-1/TRBV3-2
CASSQSSQPQHF
TGTGCCAGCAGCCAATCTTCTCAGCCCCAGCATTTT
>-|TRBJ2-1|-|TRBV11-1
CASSLVLGEQFF
TGTGCCAGCAGCTTGGTTCTCGGTGAGCAGTTCTTC
>-|TRBJ2-1|TRBD2|TRBV6-2/TRBV6-3
CASSYWTSLNEQFF
TGTGCCAGCAGTTACTGGACTAGCCTCAATGAGCAGTTCTTC
>-|TRBJ1-1|TRBD1|TRBV14
CASSLTGGTGTAFF
TGTGCCAGCAGCCTTACTGGGGGGACAGGCACGGCTTTCTTT
>-|TRBJ2-5|TRBD2|TRBV9
CASSVVTSGSRETQYF
TGTGCCAGCAGCGTAGTAACTAGCGGGAGTCGAGAGACCCAGTACTTC
>-|TRBJ2-5|-|TRBV15
CATSRDRGDQETQYF
TGTGCCACCAGCAGAGATCGGGGAGACCAAGAGACCCAGTACTTC
>-|TRBJ1-4|-|TRBV27
CASSIMSERGEKLFF
TGTGCCAGCAGCATTATGTCGGAGAGAGGTGAAAAACTGTTTTTT
>-|TRBJ2-5|-|TRBV28
CASRVSGSGQETQYF
TGTGCCAGCAGAGTTTCCGGGAGTGGGCAAGAGACCCAGTACTTC